This passage covers 21 T cell receptor beta chains from one sample sequenced in a study of shared clonotypes between healthy human individuals. Some clones are missing from TCRdb's copy, which holds only in-frame ones; the method was immunoSEQ multiplex PCR. The sample records roughly 2,500,000 clones, roughly 93% being singletons. The sequencing sample was made of naive CD4+ T cells from PBMCs. Subset defined: CD45RA+ positively selected. The receptors shown here come from a man aged 18 to 35 in good health. Some clones in this sample may be carry-over from other donors' samples.

This clone was seen more than once but under ten times. The same CDR3 is also encoded by other DNA sequences in this sample. The chain employs TRBV7-3 and TRBJ1-1; tentative D call: TRBD1 (6 bases). V shed 3 bases and J shed 4 bases, with 9 bases lying between them. CDR1 is SGHTA, CDR2 FQGTGA, per germline. CDR3 length: 13 amino acids. This chain's CDR3 is CASSFSGATEAFF. DNA for the CDR3: TGTGCCAGCAGCTTTTCAGGGGCCACTGAAGCTTTCTTT.

This clone was seen a single time. The chain has TRBV5-1 and TRBJ2-1; 7 bases align to TRBD1. Germline CDR1 and CDR2: SGHRS and YFSETQ. J was trimmed by 8 bases and V by 4 bases; bases with no gene match: 12. The CDR3 sequence is 15 residues long. This chain's CDR3 is CASSPTPGQHYEQFF. The CDR3 region has the DNA TGCGCCAGCAGCCCGACCCCGGGACAGCACTATGAGCAGTTCTTC. Looking up the rest from reference TRBV5-1 and TRBJ2-1 gives the full variable domain: KAGVTQTPRYLIKTRGQQVTLSCSPISGHRSVSWYQQTPGQGLQFLFEYFSETQRNKGNFPGRFSGRQFSNSRSEMNVSTLELGDSALYLCASSPTPGQHYEQFFGPGTRLTVL.

This chain uses TRBV5-1 with TRBJ2-7; 9 bases match TRBD2. The CDR3 length is 16 residues. Trimming cost V 4 bases and J 7 bases; bases outside gene matches: 15. CDR1 and CDR2 (germline): SGHRS, YFSETQ. The CDR3 here is CASSKGGIAGVDEQYF. DNA for the CDR3: TGCGCCAGCAGCAAGGGTGGGATAGCGGGAGTCGATGAGCAGTACTTC.

The V call is TRBV28, the J call TRBJ1-5; TRBD1 matches at 7 bases. V lost 6 bases and J lost 7; bases outside the gene matches: 9. This CDR3 spans 14 amino acids. Germline loops: CDR1 MDHEN, CDR2 SYDVKM. CDR3 protein: CASRFYRGQQPQHF. The CDR3 DNA reads TGTGCCAGCAGATTCTACAGGGGACAACAGCCCCAGCATTTT. The full variable domain, its missing parts supplied by reference TRBV28 and TRBJ1-5, is DVKVTQSSRYLVKRTGEKVFLECVQDMDHENMFWYRQDPGLGLRLIYFSYDVKMKEKGDIPEGYSVSREKKERFSLILESASTNQTSMYLCASRFYRGQQPQHFGDGTRLSIL.

The chain uses TRBV9 and TRBJ1-2, with 7 bases aligning to TRBD1. Trimming at V came to 4 bases and at J to 0 bases, leaving 6 bases not matched to a gene. This CDR3 has 15 residues. The germline CDR1 and CDR2 sequences are SGDLS and YYNGEE. CDR3 coding DNA: TGTGCCAGCAGCCTTGGGACAGCGGCTAACTATGGCTACACCTTC. Encoded protein: CASSLGTAANYGYTF.

V usage is TRBV9 and J usage is TRBJ2-3, with D uncertain. The length of the CDR3 is 13 residues. CDR1 is SGDLS, CDR2 YYNGEE, per germline. Between the trimmed V and J ends, which lost 3 bases and 11 bases, there was a span of 16 bases. The CDR3 nucleotides are TGTGCCAGCAGCGCATCAACAAAGAGAGAGCAGTATTTT. It yields the protein CASSASTKREQYF.

The chain employs TRBV7-3 and TRBJ1-1, with TRBD1 matching 8 bases. Germline values: CDR1 SGHTA, CDR2 FQGTGA. This CDR3 has 14 amino acids. After removal of 5 bases from V and 6 bases from J, the junction contained 8 bases not matched to a gene. CDR3 amino acids: CASSVNSGGAEAFF. The CDR3, as DNA: TGTGCCAGCAGCGTAAACTCAGGGGGCGCTGAAGCTTTCTTT.

This chain joins TRBV7-8 and TRBJ1-5, with 9 bases identical to TRBD1. The CDR3 is 17 residues long. Germline CDR1 SGHVS, CDR2 FQNEAQ. The V and J ends lost 5 bases and 4 bases, in that order; junction bases with no gene match: 12. The CDR3 spells CASSQRRTGAQNQPQHF. CDR3 DNA sequence: TGTGCCAGCAGCCAACGCCGGACAGGGGCTCAGAATCAGCCCCAGCATTTT.

The chain combines TRBV4-2 with TRBJ2-4, with 8 bases aligning to TRBD2. V lost 4 bases to trimming and J lost 3 bases; unmatched junction nucleotides: 11. The CDR3 length is 17 residues. Germline V CDR1 and CDR2: LGHNA, YNFKEQ. The CDR3 is CASSLLSGGRDKNIQYF. As DNA, the CDR3 is TGTGCCAGCAGCCTACTTTCGGGGGGGCGGGACAAAAACATTCAGTACTTC.

The V gene is TRBV18, the J gene TRBJ2-5; 9 bases line up with TRBD2. Germline CDR1 is KGHSH and CDR2 is LQKENI. CDR3 length: 16 amino acids. Trimming took 3 bases from V and 5 from J; bases not matched to a gene: 10. CDR3 loop: CASSPFVAGERETQYF. DNA of the CDR3: TGTGCCAGCTCACCCTTCGTAGCGGGAGAACGGGAGACCCAGTACTTC.

The V and J genes are TRBV7-9 and TRBJ1-1, with D possibly matching TRBD1 (5 bases). In germline, CDR1 is SEHNR, CDR2 FQNEAQ (reference sequence). Trimming shortened V by 2 bases and J by 5 bases, and 15 bases separated the two germline ends. This CDR3 comprises 15 residues. CDR3 nucleotide sequence: TGTGCCAGCAGCTTAAGGGGCGGATTGGGGACTGAAGCTTTCTTT. Amino acid sequence: CASSLRGGLGTEAFF.

CDR3 protein: CASSQQNQETPYEQYF. The DNA for the CDR3 is TGTGCCAGCAGCCAACAGAATCAGGAGACACCCTACGAGCAGTACTTC. The chain couples TRBV4-2 to TRBJ2-7; no reliable D call. The CDR3 is 16 residues long. Trimming removed 2 bases from V and 2 bases from J, with 16 bases in between. Germline-derived CDR1 and CDR2 are LGHNA and YNFKEQ.

V gene TRBV28 combines with J gene TRBJ1-1; tentatively, D is TRBD1 (6 bases). Per germline, CDR1 MDHEN and CDR2 SYDVKM. The CDR3 sequence is 15 residues long. Deletions cut 2 bases from V and 2 bases from J, with 12 bases between. CDR3 nucleotides: TGTGCCAGCAGTTTACATGGGACATCCAACACTGAAGCTTTCTTT. Its translation is CASSLHGTSNTEAFF.

As to this clone: Within the sample, other DNA sequences also encode this same CDR3. This chain uses TRBV7-9 with TRBJ2-7; D gene uncertain. CDR3 length: 11 residues. Trimming cost V 1 base and J 6 bases, with 4 bases left between them. Per the germline V gene, CDR1 is SEHNR and CDR2 is FQNEAQ (reference sequence). The CDR3 region has the DNA TGTGCCAGCAGCTTAGGGCCCGAGCAGTACTTC. Amino acids: CASSLGPEQYF.

This chain joins TRBV5-4 and TRBJ2-2; D ambiguous. V was trimmed by 3 bases and J by 6 bases, leaving 15 bases between them. In germline, CDR1 is SGHNT, CDR2 YYREEE (reference sequence). The CDR3 covers 15 residues. CDR3 region: CASSSPYSFSGELFF. The CDR3 bases are TGTGCCAGCAGCTCTCCCTACAGCTTCTCCGGGGAGCTGTTTTTT.

V and J are TRBV15 and TRBJ2-1; 8 nucleotides match TRBD1. The junction had 10 bases not matched to a gene; V was cut back by 0 bases and J by 9 bases. Germline V gene data show CDR1 as LNHNV and CDR2 as YYDKDF (reference sequence). The CDR3 loop spans 16 amino acids. The CDR3 DNA is TGTGCCACCAGCAGAGAATTTAGGACAGGGTTCTCTGAGCAGTTCTTC. Its protein product is CATSREFRTGFSEQFF.

On this clone: This same CDR3 is encoded by further DNA sequences in the sample. This rearrangement joins TRBV19 to TRBJ1-5; no clear D. The germline CDR1 and CDR2 sequences are LNHDA and SQIVND (reference sequence). V lost 4 bases, J lost 4 bases, and 2 bases lay in between. This CDR3 is 11 amino acids long. CDR3 amino acids: CASSNNQPQHF. In DNA, the CDR3 is TGTGCCAGTAGTAATAATCAGCCCCAGCATTTT.

V is TRBV5-1 and J is TRBJ2-4; possible D gene TRBD1, 6 bases. Germline CDR1 reads SGHRS; CDR2 reads YFSETQ. V was shortened by 3 bases and J by 0 bases, with 31 bases between the two germline ends. This CDR3 is built from 22 residues. This chain's CDR3 is CASSSLGARGRGNSIAKNIQYF. The CDR3 DNA follows: TGCGCCAGCAGCTCACTTGGTGCCCGGGGCAGGGGAAATTCAATAGCCAAAAACATTCAGTACTTC.

This clone was seen a handful of times. The chain recombines TRBV10-3 with TRBJ1-1, with TRBD1 identical over 8 bases. The ends lost 0 bases at V and 7 bases at J; junction bases unmatched: 7. CDR1 is ENHRY and CDR2 is SYGVKD in the germline V gene. The CDR3 is 15 amino acids. The CDR3 DNA follows: TGTGCCATCAGTGAGTCGAGCCAGGGGGCAGGTGAAGCTTTCTTT. Its translation: CAISESSQGAGEAFF.

This chain joins TRBV19 and TRBJ2-1; no definite D call. V was clipped by 3 bases and J by 0 bases, with 9 bases between them. This CDR3 has 15 residues. Germline V lookup: CDR1 LNHDA, CDR2 SQIVND (reference sequence). CDR3 DNA sequence: TGTGCCAGTAGTATTGTGGCGAGCTCCTACAATGAGCAGTTCTTC. Translating it yields CASSIVASSYNEQFF.

This clone appeared once. The rearrangement uses TRBV19 and TRBJ1-1; D is ambiguous. Trimming shortened V by 5 bases and J by 0 bases, and 13 bases separated the two germline ends. Germline loops: CDR1 LNHDA, CDR2 SQIVND (reference sequence). The CDR3 has 15 residues. The CDR3 reads CASSPFTALNTEAFF. CDR3 DNA sequence: TGTGCCAGTAGTCCCTTTACAGCTTTGAACACTGAAGCTTTCTTT.